Following are 12 T cell receptor beta chains from one sample sequenced in a study of T cell responses to AZD1222 COVID-19 vaccine. Produced via immunoSEQ multiplex PCR; TCRdb's table is partial and in-frame only. The sample shows some 110,000 clones, 93% of them seen only once. Material: peripheral blood, obtained on day 0 of AZD1222 vaccination. These receptors originate from an adult in good health.

The V call is TRBV2, the J call TRBJ1-5; 8 bases fit TRBD1. The CDR3 has 14 amino acids. Trimming at V came to 5 bases and at J to 3 bases, leaving 3 bases not matched to a gene. In germline, CDR1 is SNHLY, CDR2 FYNNEI. In DNA form, the CDR3 reads TGTGCCAGCAGTCCGGACAGGGTCAATCAGCCCCAGCATTTT. Protein product: CASSPDRVNQPQHF. The whole variable domain, filled in from reference TRBV2 and TRBJ1-5, reads EPEVTQTPSHQVTQMGQEVILRCVPISNHLYFYWYRQILGQKVEFLVSFYNNEISEKSEIFDDQFSVERPDGSNFTLKIRSTKLEDSAMYFCASSPDRVNQPQHFGDGTRLSIL.

CDR3 residues: CASSSTSGSYYEQYF. CDR3 DNA: TGTGCCAGTAGTAGTACTAGCGGGAGTTACTACGAGCAGTACTTC. This chain uses TRBV19 with TRBJ2-7; 11 bases map to TRBD2. V lost 4 bases to trimming and J lost 3 bases; unmatched junction nucleotides: 5. The CDR3 is made up of 15 amino acids. Germline CDR1 is LNHDA and CDR2 is SQIVND (reference sequence). Together with reference TRBV19 and TRBJ2-7, the CDR3 gives the full variable domain: DGGITQSPKYLFRKEGQNVTLSCEQNLNHDAMYWYRQDPGQGLRLIYYSQIVNDFQKGDIAEGYSVSREKKESFPLTVTSAQKNPTAFYLCASSSTSGSYYEQYFGPGTRLTVT.

The chain uses TRBV27 and TRBJ2-3; 7 bases fit TRBD1. The CDR3 is made up of 16 amino acids. Germline CDR1 and CDR2: MNHEY and SMNVEV (reference sequence). V shed 6 bases, J shed 2 bases, and the junction held 11 bases outside the gene matches. The DNA for the CDR3 is TGTGCCAGCAGGAAAGAGAACAGGGGAGACACAGATACGCAGTATTTT. It specifies CASRKENRGDTDTQYF.

The chain couples TRBV7-3 to TRBJ2-2; no firm D call. Trimming stripped 5 bases from V and 2 bases from J, with 3 bases between. The V gene's germline CDR1 is SGHTA and CDR2 FQGTGA. This CDR3 has 12 amino acids. This CDR3 is CASSENTGELFF. The CDR3 nucleotides read TGTGCCAGCAGCGAAAACACCGGGGAGCTGTTTTTT.

V is TRBV30 and J is TRBJ2-1; 10 bases agree with TRBD2. Trimming removed 2 bases from V and 6 bases from J; junction bases left unmatched: 7. The CDR3 loop spans 15 amino acids. The germline gives CDR1 GTSNPN, CDR2 SVGIG (reference sequence). Here the CDR3 DNA reads TGTGCCTGGAGTTTAGCGGGAGGAGGCGGCAATGAGCAGTTCTTC. This encodes CAWSLAGGGGNEQFF.

This rearrangement joins TRBV2 to TRBJ1-6; possibly TRBD1 for D (6 bases). The CDR3 is made up of 15 amino acids. Trimming left V 6 bases short and J 4 bases short, with 13 bases between. CDR1 is SNHLY, CDR2 FYNNEI, per germline. CDR3 in DNA: TGTGCCAGCAGCGCCGAACAGGGATATAATTCACCCCTCCACTTT. Encoded protein: CASSAEQGYNSPLHF.

This chain uses TRBV7-2 with TRBJ2-7, with D hard to call. The V gene lost 5 bases and the J gene lost 0 bases, with 5 bases spanning the gap. CDR1 is SGHTA, CDR2 FQGNSA, per germline. The CDR3 consists of 12 residues. The CDR3 DNA reads as TGTGCCAGCAGCCCCCCCTCCTACGAGCAGTACTTC. Protein product: CASSPPSYEQYF.

The sample holds one count of this clone. This chain uses TRBV10-3 with TRBJ2-2; D is possibly TRBD2 (6 bases). V lost 0 bases and J lost 7, with 24 bases in between. The CDR3 spans 19 residues. Per the germline V gene, CDR1 is ENHRY and CDR2 is SYGVKD. As DNA, the CDR3 is TGTGCCATCAGTGAGTCGAGTGGGAGGTCTCCCGGCCTCGACGGGGAGCTGTTTTTT. It yields the protein CAISESSGRSPGLDGELFF.

The chain joins TRBV5-1 to TRBJ2-7; TRBD1 matches at 8 bases. V shed 4 bases and J 1 base; nucleotides not matched to a gene: 13. The CDR3 sequence is 17 residues long. Per germline, CDR1 SGHRS and CDR2 YFSETQ. The CDR3 bases are TGCGCCAGCAGCATAGGACAGGGTACACAGCCTTCCTACGAGCAGTACTTC. Encoded protein: CASSIGQGTQPSYEQYF.

The rearrangement joins TRBV2 to TRBJ1-2; D is perhaps TRBD1 (6 bases). The CDR3 is made up of 16 amino acids. V was shortened by 0 bases and J by 5 bases, with 16 bases between the two germline ends. CDR1 and CDR2 (germline): SNHLY, FYNNEI. DNA of the CDR3: TGTGCCAGCAGTGAAGCGCTTAGGGGGTCGGGGTATGGCTACACCTTC. Its protein is CASSEALRGSGYGYTF.

The chain uses TRBV6-2 or TRBV6-3 and TRBJ2-2; no clear D. CDR1 and CDR2 from the germline V gene are MNHEY and SVGEGT. The germline V and J ends were trimmed by 6 bases and 8 bases, with 7 bases remaining between them. The CDR3 covers 11 residues. In DNA form, the CDR3 reads TGTGCCAGCAGCAACGGAGGGGAGCTGTTTTTT. Translation gives CASSNGGELFF.

The chain is built from TRBV7-3 and TRBJ1-2; D gene uncertain. Trimming stripped 5 bases from V and 0 bases from J, with 10 bases between. This CDR3 has 14 amino acids. The germline V gene encodes CDR1 SGHTA and CDR2 FQGTGA. In nucleotides, the CDR3 is TGTGCCAGCAGCCCCGGAGGCGCTAACTATGGCTACACCTTC. Amino acids: CASSPGGANYGYTF.